One T cell receptor beta chain is described in this entry. The sample originates from a study of blood T cells in healthy people across ages. Each donor was a healthy Caucasian individual from Russia, aged 6 to 90. Primed by a sample-barcoded 5' primer and a J-beta primer mix, a second PCR proceeded for roughly 6 to 12 cycles. One entry per CDR3 protein results from TCRdb running MiXCR on the 5' RACE reads. The sample contains 1.2 million to 1.5 million distinct CDR3 sequences, approximately 63% of which appear only once. V was pared by 5 bases and J by 0 bases, with 12 bases between. Looked up from germline, CDR1 is SGHTA and CDR2 is FQGNSA. The CDR3 consists of 15 residues.

The TCR originated in a man aged 18 to 35 in good health. The sample consisted of blood. The rearrangement joins TRBV7-2 to TRBJ2-3; tentatively, D is TRBD1 (6 bases). In DNA, the CDR3 is TGTGCCAGCAGCGGGAATAGGGGGAGCACAGATACGCAGTATTTT. It translates to CASSGNRGSTDTQYF. Combining the CDR3 with reference TRBV7-2 and TRBJ2-3 gives the whole variable domain GAGVSQSPSNKVTEKGKDVELRCDPISGHTALYWYRQSLGQGLEFLIYFQGNSAPDKSGLPSDRFSAERTGGSVSTLTIQRTQQEDSAVYLCASSGNRGSTDTQYFGPGTRLTVL.